This passage covers 18 T cell receptor beta chains from one sample sequenced in a study of cytomegalovirus exposure and HLA in healthy donors. This PCR relied on a set of 60 Vbeta primers and 13 Jbeta primers. Clones were read by immunoSEQ multiplex PCR, and TCRdb kept only the in-frame ones, dropping some. The sample contains around 160,000 clones, around 65% of which appear only once. Specimen: PBMCs. Receptors were obtained from a middle-aged woman in good health and CMV-seropositive.

This rearrangement joins TRBV6-5 to TRBJ2-2, with D possibly matching TRBD1 (6 bases). From germline, CDR1 is MNHEY and CDR2 SVGAGI. Trimming cost V 6 bases and J 4 bases, with 6 bases left between them. The CDR3 loop spans 12 amino acids. The CDR3 reads CASRQGTGELFF. In DNA, the CDR3 is TGTGCCAGCAGACAGGGCACCGGGGAGCTGTTTTTT.

Comment on this clone: The sample contains more than one DNA sequence encoding this CDR3. The V call is TRBV5-4, the J call TRBJ2-4; TRBD2 matches 7 bases. The CDR3 is made up of 16 amino acids. Germline assignment: CDR1 SGHNT and CDR2 YYREEE (reference sequence). V lost 2 bases and J lost 3; bases outside the gene matches: 8. The CDR3 region is CASSLWGGALKNIQYF. The DNA of the CDR3 is TGTGCCAGCAGCTTATGGGGAGGGGCACTCAAAAACATTCAGTACTTC.

The chain couples TRBV5-1 to TRBJ1-1; a possible D gene is TRBD1 (6 bases). The germline gives CDR1 SGHRS, CDR2 YFSETQ. V lost 3 bases and J 3 bases, leaving 9 bases between the germline ends. This CDR3 is built from 13 residues. The CDR3 DNA is TGCGCCAGCAGCTCGGACAGAGACACTGAAGCTTTCTTT. It translates to CASSSDRDTEAFF. Complete variable domain (other parts from reference TRBV5-1 and TRBJ1-1): KAGVTQTPRYLIKTRGQQVTLSCSPISGHRSVSWYQQTPGQGLQFLFEYFSETQRNKGNFPGRFSGRQFSNSRSEMNVSTLELGDSALYLCASSSDRDTEAFFGQGTRLTVV.

This clone was seen only a few times. The V and J genes are TRBV7-2 and TRBJ2-3; TRBD2 aligns across 8 bases. The V segment lost 5 bases and the J segment 3 bases; nucleotides outside the gene matches: 13. CDR1 is SGHTA and CDR2 is FQGNSA in the germline V gene. CDR3 length: 17 residues. CDR3 in amino acids: CASSLRGGRAGTDTQYF. The CDR3 DNA reads as TGTGCCAGCAGCCTCCGGGGGGGACGGGCGGGGACAGATACGCAGTATTTT. The full variable domain, its missing parts supplied by reference TRBV7-2 and TRBJ2-3, is GAGVSQSPSNKVTEKGKDVELRCDPISGHTALYWYRQSLGQGLEFLIYFQGNSAPDKSGLPSDRFSAERTGGSVSTLTIQRTQQEDSAVYLCASSLRGGRAGTDTQYFGPGTRLTVL.

This clone was seen a few times. The V gene is TRBV6-4, the J gene TRBJ2-1, with D tentatively TRBD2 (5 bases). The V gene lost 3 bases and the J gene lost 0 bases, with 9 bases spanning the gap. CDR1 and CDR2 (germline): MRHNA, SNTAGT. The CDR3 is made up of 15 amino acids. CDR3: CASSEGSNSYNEQFF. In nucleotides, the CDR3 is TGTGCCAGCAGTGAAGGGAGCAACTCCTACAATGAGCAGTTCTTC.

V usage is TRBV5-4 and J usage is TRBJ2-3; tentative D call: TRBD1 (5 bases). This CDR3 has 16 residues. Germline lookup yields CDR1 SGHNT and CDR2 YYREEE (reference sequence). V lost 0 bases and J 2 bases, leaving 13 bases between the germline ends. The CDR3 bases are TGTGCCAGCAGCTTGGTTTGGGGCGGTGACACAGATACGCAGTATTTT. As protein: CASSLVWGGDTDTQYF. Full variable domain (remainder filled in from reference TRBV5-4 and TRBJ2-3): ETGVTQSPTHLIKTRGQQVTLRCSSQSGHNTVSWYQQALGQGPQFIFQYYREEENGRGNFPPRFSGLQFPNYSSELNVNALELDDSALYLCASSLVWGGDTDTQYFGPGTRLTVL.

The V and J genes are TRBV1 and TRBJ2-3; the D call in the table, TRBD1, was not verified against the DNA. TRBV1 is an annotated pseudogene. This CDR3 contains 17 residues. This chain's CDR3 is CTSSRRGYRGSTDTQYF. The CDR3 DNA follows: TGCACCAGCAGCCGGAGGGGATACAGGGGGAGCACAGATACGCAGTATTTT.

The chain carries TRBV27 and TRBJ1-2; weak D call: TRBD1 (6 bases). The CDR3 totals 14 residues. Trimming removed 3 bases from V and 3 bases from J, with 11 bases in between. Germline lookup yields CDR1 MNHEY and CDR2 SMNVEV (reference sequence). The CDR3 bases are TGTGCCAGCAGTTTCTCCCCAGGGGACTATGGCTACACCTTC. Amino acids: CASSFSPGDYGYTF.

V gene TRBV29-1 combines with J gene TRBJ2-7; 8 bases are shared with TRBD2. The CDR3 is 13 amino acids. The germline gives CDR1 SQVTM, CDR2 ANQGSEA. With 4 bases clipped from V and 3 bases from J, the junction kept 5 bases outside the gene matches. The CDR3 here is CSVAGGGNYEQYF. CDR3 DNA: TGCAGCGTTGCGGGAGGGGGAAACTACGAGCAGTACTTC.

V usage is TRBV4-3 and J usage is TRBJ2-5; possible D gene TRBD2, 7 bases. The CDR3 spans 15 residues. Germline CDR1 is LGHNA and CDR2 is YSLEER. V was shortened by 4 bases and J by 5 bases, with 17 bases between the two germline ends. This chain's CDR3 is CASSLGTKGGETQYF. Here the CDR3 DNA reads TGCGCCAGCAGCCTGGGGACAAAGGGAGGGGAGACCCAGTACTTC.

The chain employs TRBV27 and TRBJ2-3; 7 bases match TRBD1. Germline V CDR1 and CDR2: MNHEY, SMNVEV (reference sequence). The CDR3 contains 15 residues. Trimming at V came to 6 bases and at J to 0 bases, leaving 6 bases not matched to a gene. Written as DNA, the CDR3 is TGTGCCAGCAGGGACACAGGGGTAAGCACAGATACGCAGTATTTT. Residues: CASRDTGVSTDTQYF.

This clone showed up just a few times. This chain joins TRBV11-2 and TRBJ2-5, with 11 bases matching TRBD2. The germline V gene encodes CDR1 SGHAT and CDR2 FQNNGV. The CDR3 consists of 15 residues. The V and J ends lost 3 bases and 2 bases, in that order; junction bases with no gene match: 2. In DNA form, the CDR3 reads TGTGCCAGCAGCTTCGCTAGCGGGGGGCAAGAGACCCAGTACTTC. Its protein product is CASSFASGGQETQYF.

The genes are TRBV29-1 and TRBJ2-3; D uncertain. V dropped 6 bases and J dropped 5 bases, with 12 bases sitting between them. Germline CDR1 and CDR2: SQVTM and ANQGSEA. The CDR3 consists of 12 residues. CDR3 residues: CSVGARVDTQYF. The DNA for the CDR3 is TGCAGCGTGGGTGCCCGGGTAGATACGCAGTATTTT.

The chain employs TRBV12-5 and TRBJ2-1; unclear D gene. V lost 1 base and J 7 bases, leaving 11 bases between the germline ends. There are 14 residues in the CDR3. The V gene's germline CDR1 is LGHNT and CDR2 FRNRAP. DNA of the CDR3: TGTGCTAGTGGTTTGGGTGAGTGGTGGAATGAGCAGTTCTTC. Its protein is CASGLGEWWNEQFF.

This sequence joins TRBV28 and TRBJ1-1; D is undetermined. The CDR3 has 15 residues. Trimming pared 5 bases from V and 3 bases from J, leaving 16 bases between. Per the germline V gene, CDR1 is MDHEN and CDR2 is SYDVKM. The CDR3 is CASSLWGDWDTEAFF. The CDR3 nucleotides read TGTGCCAGCAGTCTCTGGGGAGATTGGGACACTGAAGCTTTCTTT.

This clone has just a few counts. The chain joins TRBV11-2 to TRBJ2-5, with 7 bases aligning to TRBD2. The CDR3 length is 13 residues. Germline CDR1 SGHAT, CDR2 FQNNGV. V lost 2 bases to trimming and J lost 5 bases; unmatched junction nucleotides: 2. CDR3 loop: CASSLMRGETQYF. In nucleotides, the CDR3 is TGTGCCAGCAGCTTAATGCGGGGGGAGACCCAGTACTTC.

This chain uses TRBV28 with TRBJ1-4; D might be TRBD1 (5 bases). CDR3 length equals 15 residues. Germline V gene lookup returns CDR1 MDHEN and CDR2 SYDVKM. The V end was cut by 3 bases, the J end by 13 bases, with 21 bases between. CDR3 region: CASSFSIIRAARLFF. CDR3 coding DNA: TGTGCCAGCAGTTTTAGCATCATCAGGGCTGCGAGACTGTTTTTT. The whole variable domain, remainder taken from reference TRBV28 and TRBJ1-4, is DVKVTQSSRYLVKRTGEKVFLECVQDMDHENMFWYRQDPGLGLRLIYFSYDVKMKEKGDIPEGYSVSREKKERFSLILESASTNQTSMYLCASSFSIIRAARLFFGSGTQLSVL.

This rearrangement joins TRBV4-3 to TRBJ2-1; the match to TRBD2 covers 12 bases. V was pared by 0 bases and J by 6 bases, with 6 bases of the junction left unmatched. The CDR3 length is 17 residues. Germline-derived CDR1 and CDR2 are LGHNA and YSLEER. DNA of the CDR3: TGCGCCAGCAGCCAAGATATCTCGACTAGCGGGAGCAATGAGCAGTTCTTC. It translates to CASSQDISTSGSNEQFF.